These 25 T cell receptor beta chains share one sample of origin, sequenced in a study of identifying expanded T cells in peripheral blood. This table comes from immunoSEQ multiplex PCR, and its TCRdb copy is limited to in-frame clones, with some not included. This sample has roughly 86,000 clones, with 80% to 90% found just once. What was sequenced was blood. All receptors derive from a person aged 18 to 70 in good health.

This clone was recorded a few times. The rearrangement links TRBV6-1 to TRBJ1-2, with TRBD1 matching over 9 bases. The germline gives CDR1 MNHNS, CDR2 SASEGT. J gave up 6 bases and V 4 bases, and 6 bases lay outside the gene matches. The CDR3 loop spans 14 amino acids. CDR3 DNA sequence: TGTGCCAGCAGTGTGACAGGGGGTGTCGATGGCTACACCTTC. The encoded protein is CASSVTGGVDGYTF.

The rearrangement links TRBV5-5 to TRBJ2-5, with D uncertain. V was clipped by 0 bases and J by 3 bases, with 0 bases between them. From germline, CDR1 is SGHKS and CDR2 YYEKEE (reference sequence). This CDR3 is built from 11 residues. The CDR3 reads CASSLEETQYF. The CDR3 region has the DNA TGTGCCAGCAGCTTGGAAGAGACCCAGTACTTC.

The rearrangement uses TRBV29-1 and TRBJ1-2, with no clear D. The CDR3 has 12 residues. CDR1 is SQVTM and CDR2 is ANQGSEA in the germline V gene. V was shortened by 3 bases and J by 7 bases, with 12 bases between the two germline ends. CDR3 in amino acids: CSVDRAEGGYTF. CDR3 nucleotides: TGCAGCGTTGATCGGGCAGAAGGTGGCTACACCTTC.

The chain employs TRBV25-1 and TRBJ1-2, with TRBD1 identical over 9 bases. The CDR3 contains 15 residues. CDR1 MGHDK and CDR2 SYGVNS come from the germline V gene. The trim removed 3 bases at V and 8 bases at J, leaving 10 bases unmatched. The CDR3 loop reads CASSDGGQGSRGYTF. DNA for the CDR3: TGTGCCAGCAGTGATGGGGGACAGGGATCTCGGGGCTACACCTTC.

The genes are TRBV6-5 and TRBJ2-7; 7 bases fit TRBD2. This CDR3 region has 14 residues. Looked up from germline, CDR1 is MNHEY and CDR2 is SVGAGI. The V segment lost 2 bases and the J segment 0 bases; nucleotides outside the gene matches: 1. CDR3 sequence: CASSYGGDSYEQYF. The CDR3 bases are TGTGCCAGCAGTTACGGGGGGGACTCCTACGAGCAGTACTTC.

The rearrangement links TRBV5-1 to TRBJ1-1; D is undetermined. This CDR3 is built from 13 residues. Germline assignment: CDR1 SGHRS and CDR2 YFSETQ. V was pared by 4 bases and J by 1 base, with 8 bases between. In nucleotides, the CDR3 is TGCGCCAGCAGCGCCGGAGCGAACACTGAAGCTTTCTTT. It yields the protein CASSAGANTEAFF.

The chain couples TRBV7-2 to TRBJ2-3, with 8 bases lining up with TRBD2. CDR3 length: 16 residues. V lost 5 bases and J lost 4; bases outside the gene matches: 11. Germline V lookup: CDR1 SGHTA, CDR2 FQGNSA. The CDR3 nucleotides are TGTGCCAGCAGCCTCCTCGGCGGGGGGATTTCAGATACGCAGTATTTT. It translates to CASSLLGGGISDTQYF.

The J gene is TRBJ1-5, the V gene TRBV30; D ambiguous. The CDR3 has 19 amino acids. V was trimmed by 0 bases and J by 3 bases, leaving 24 bases between them. The germline gives CDR1 GTSNPN, CDR2 SVGIG (reference sequence). CDR3 bases: TGTGCCTGGAGTGTAAATAAATTGAGGGCCTGGCAATCCAATCAGCCCCAGCATTTT. Residues: CAWSVNKLRAWQSNQPQHF.

This clone was seen just once. The rearrangement joins TRBV11-2 to TRBJ2-7; no clear D. The germline CDR1 and CDR2 sequences are SGHAT and FQNNGV. Trimming stripped 0 bases from V and 3 bases from J, with 12 bases between. The CDR3 consists of 15 residues. The CDR3 DNA reads TGTGCCAGCAGCTTAGAGAGTGTCCAGATCTACGAGCAGTACTTC. Translating gives CASSLESVQIYEQYF.

The chain has TRBV29-1 and TRBJ2-7; possible D gene TRBD1, 6 bases. Trimming stripped 5 bases from V and 2 bases from J, with 19 bases between. The CDR3 sequence is 15 residues long. Germline V CDR1 and CDR2: SQVTM, ANQGSEA. CDR3 amino acids: CSVRETGTFPYEQYF. The DNA for the CDR3 is TGCAGCGTTAGAGAGACCGGGACATTCCCCTACGAGCAGTACTTC.

The J gene is TRBJ1-5, the V gene TRBV6-1, with D tentatively TRBD1 (5 bases). Germline V gene sequence: CDR1 MNHNS, CDR2 SASEGT. The CDR3 loop spans 16 amino acids. V was shortened by 0 bases and J by 5 bases, with 14 bases between the two germline ends. In DNA, the CDR3 is TGTGCCAGCAGTGAAGCACACTTGACAGACTATCAGCCCCAGCATTTT. Its translation is CASSEAHLTDYQPQHF.

The chain employs TRBV29-1 and TRBJ1-1; the D gene is possibly TRBD1 (5 bases). V lost 7 bases, J lost 5 bases, and 14 bases lay in between. The germline gives CDR1 SQVTM, CDR2 ANQGSEA. This CDR3 is built from 12 residues. The CDR3 DNA is TGCAGCGCTCATAAGAGGGGTACTGAAGCTTTCTTT. It codes for CSAHKRGTEAFF.

The chain recombines TRBV7-9 with TRBJ2-3, with TRBD1 matching over 7 bases. The CDR3 runs to 15 residues. The germline V gene encodes CDR1 SEHNR and CDR2 FQNEAQ (reference sequence). V trimming: 5 bases; J trimming: 0 bases; junction bases outside the gene matches: 5. The CDR3 is CASSPGQASTDTQYF. Here the CDR3 DNA reads TGTGCCAGCAGCCCAGGACAGGCTAGCACAGATACGCAGTATTTT. The full variable domain, rest sourced from reference TRBV7-9 and TRBJ2-3, is DTGVSQNPRHKITKRGQNVTFRCDPISEHNRLYWYRQTLGQGPEFLTYFQNEAQLEKSRLLSDRFSAERPKGSFSTLEIQRTEQGDSAMYLCASSPGQASTDTQYFGPGTRLTVL.

The rearrangement links TRBV11-2 to TRBJ2-1; D gene unclear. CDR1 is SGHAT, CDR2 FQNNGV, per germline. The CDR3 has 16 residues. Trimming left V 5 bases short and J 4 bases short, with 18 bases between. The CDR3 DNA is TGTGCCAGCAGCCCGCCCAGGCCTGCCCTTTACAATGAGCAGTTCTTC. It encodes CASSPPRPALYNEQFF.

This clone has a handful of counts. The rearrangement links TRBV4-1 to TRBJ1-1, with a weak D call TRBD1 (6 bases). Deletions cut 5 bases from V and 1 base from J, with 14 bases between. The germline gives CDR1 MGHRA, CDR2 YSYEKL. The CDR3 covers 15 residues. The CDR3 loop is CASSLEGGSNTEAFF. DNA of the CDR3: TGCGCCAGCAGCTTGGAGGGGGGGTCGAACACTGAAGCTTTCTTT.

The chain couples TRBV11-2 to TRBJ2-2; D is uncertain. This CDR3 spans 16 amino acids. Trimming shortened V by 8 bases and J by 3 bases, and 19 bases separated the two germline ends. Germline values: CDR1 SGHAT, CDR2 FQNNGV. The CDR3 region has the DNA TGTGCCAGCCTCCCTTTTTATGGGTCGGACACCGGGGAGCTGTTTTTT. It translates to CASLPFYGSDTGELFF.

The rearrangement joins TRBV7-9 to TRBJ2-7; 9 bases map to TRBD2. The V and J ends lost 5 bases and 3 bases, in that order; junction bases with no gene match: 11. The V gene's germline CDR1 is SEHNR and CDR2 FQNEAQ (reference sequence). The CDR3 contains 16 residues. In DNA form, the CDR3 reads TGTGCCAGCAGCCCAAGGAGCGGGGGGACAATCTACGAGCAGTACTTC. This sequence encodes CASSPRSGGTIYEQYF.

The V call is TRBV6-5, the J call TRBJ1-5, with 7 nucleotides matching TRBD1. V lost 2 bases to trimming and J lost 8 bases; unmatched junction nucleotides: 6. This CDR3 is built from 14 residues. CDR1 is MNHEY, CDR2 SVGAGI, per germline. The CDR3 here is CASSYAAGGKPQHF. The CDR3 DNA follows: TGTGCCAGCAGTTACGCGGCAGGGGGAAAGCCCCAGCATTTT.

The rearrangement uses TRBV2 and TRBJ2-7; 10 bases match TRBD2. The CDR3 has 22 residues. The V gene's germline CDR1 is SNHLY and CDR2 FYNNEI. V trimming: 1 base; J trimming: 2 bases; junction bases outside the gene matches: 23. The CDR3 nucleotides read TGTGCCAGCAGTGAAGGTTCCCCTCGGACAGGTTTTTTAGCGGGGGGCACCTACGAGCAGTACTTC. Translated, it gives CASSEGSPRTGFLAGGTYEQYF. Drawing the rest from reference TRBV2 and TRBJ2-7, the complete variable domain is EPEVTQTPSHQVTQMGQEVILRCVPISNHLYFYWYRQILGQKVEFLVSFYNNEISEKSEIFDDQFSVERPDGSNFTLKIRSTKLEDSAMYFCASSEGSPRTGFLAGGTYEQYFGPGTRLTVT.

CDR3 nucleotide sequence: TGTGCTAGTGGTTTGGAAGGCGGGGGCACAGATACGCAGTATTTT. It encodes CASGLEGGGTDTQYF. The chain recombines TRBV12-5 with TRBJ2-3; perhaps TRBD2 as D (6 bases). The CDR3 runs to 15 residues. Deletions cut 1 base from V and 1 base from J, with 9 bases between. In germline, CDR1 is LGHNT, CDR2 FRNRAP.

V and J are TRBV2 and TRBJ2-1, with 7 bases lining up with TRBD1. The germline CDR1 and CDR2 sequences are SNHLY and FYNNEI. The CDR3 covers 13 residues. The trim removed 6 bases at V and 4 bases at J, leaving 3 bases unmatched. CDR3 loop: CASSQQGYNEQFF. The CDR3 bases are TGTGCCAGCAGCCAACAGGGGTACAATGAGCAGTTCTTC.

Only one count was recorded for this clone. The chain joins TRBV2 to TRBJ1-1; 7 nucleotides align to TRBD1. CDR1 is SNHLY, CDR2 FYNNEI, per germline. The CDR3 spans 18 residues. The ends lost 8 bases at V and 4 bases at J; junction bases unmatched: 22. The CDR3 DNA reads as TGTGCCAGCTCCCCAAACCCCCTTCTGAAAGGGGGCTTCACTGAAGCTTTCTTT. Encoded protein: CASSPNPLLKGGFTEAFF.

The chain's CDR3 is CASSLEVGRVLTYEQYF. As DNA, the CDR3 is TGTGCCAGCAGCTTGGAAGTGGGCAGGGTCCTAACCTACGAGCAGTACTTC. The genes are TRBV5-6 and TRBJ2-7; D perhaps matches TRBD1 (5 bases). The CDR3 has 17 amino acids. V lost 0 bases and J 2 bases, leaving 18 bases between the germline ends. Germline V gene sequence: CDR1 SGHDT, CDR2 YYEEEE.

V usage is TRBV7-9 and J usage is TRBJ1-1; TRBD1 matches 7 bases. With 5 bases clipped from V and 5 bases from J, the junction kept 11 bases outside the gene matches. Germline lookup yields CDR1 SEHNR and CDR2 FQNEAQ (reference sequence). The CDR3 totals 15 residues. CDR3 coding DNA: TGTGCCAGCAGCCCCCCTTTAGGGGGCGAAACTGAAGCTTTCTTT. Amino acids: CASSPPLGGETEAFF.

The rearrangement links TRBV9 to TRBJ2-7; D not certain. The CDR3 contains 16 residues. Deletions cut 0 bases from V and 2 bases from J, with 15 bases between. Per germline, CDR1 SGDLS and CDR2 YYNGEE. The CDR3: CASSVDPTPKPYEQYF. In DNA form, the CDR3 reads TGTGCCAGCAGCGTAGACCCAACCCCCAAGCCCTACGAGCAGTACTTC.